This TCR beta chain was recovered during a study of cytomegalovirus exposure and HLA in healthy donors. Study outcomes and limitations: Most TCR beta V segments were productive about 87% or about 30% of the time in an earlier analysis.

The CDR3 consists of 16 residues. The trim removed 3 bases at V and 2 bases at J, leaving 8 bases unmatched. The germline gives CDR1 SGHNT, CDR2 YYREEE (reference sequence). The PCR employed 60 Vbeta primers together with 13 Jbeta primers. The data were produced by immunoSEQ multiplex PCR, yet TCRdb's version contains in-frame clones alone and is incomplete. The sample has 200,000 to 250,000 clones; around 77% are singletons. On this clone itself: Its antigen remains unidentified.

This receptor was obtained from a woman aged 30 to 39 in good health and CMV-seronegative. The V gene is TRBV5-4, the J gene TRBJ2-3, with TRBD2 matching over 8 bases. Sequenced input: PBMCs. CDR3 amino acids: CASSWGPGLDTDTQYF. CDR3 sequence (DNA): TGTGCCAGCAGCTGGGGACCGGGACTAGACACAGATACGCAGTATTTT.